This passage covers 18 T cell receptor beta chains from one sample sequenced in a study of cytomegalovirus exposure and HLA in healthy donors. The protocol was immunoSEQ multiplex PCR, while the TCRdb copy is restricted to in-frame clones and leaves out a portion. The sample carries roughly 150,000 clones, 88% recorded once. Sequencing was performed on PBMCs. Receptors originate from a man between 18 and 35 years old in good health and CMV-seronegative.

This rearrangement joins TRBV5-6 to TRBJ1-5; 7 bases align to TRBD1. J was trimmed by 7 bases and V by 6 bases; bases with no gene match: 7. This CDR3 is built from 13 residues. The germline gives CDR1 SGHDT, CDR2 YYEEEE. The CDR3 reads CASTRQGAQPQHF. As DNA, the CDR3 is TGTGCCAGCACTAGACAGGGTGCCCAGCCCCAGCATTTT.

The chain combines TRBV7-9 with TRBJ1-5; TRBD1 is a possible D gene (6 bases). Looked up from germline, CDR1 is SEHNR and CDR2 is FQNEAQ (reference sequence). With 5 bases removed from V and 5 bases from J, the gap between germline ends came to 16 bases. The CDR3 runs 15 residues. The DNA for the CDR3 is TGTGCCAGCAGCCTCTCAGGGGCCGTACATCAGCCCCAGCATTTT. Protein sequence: CASSLSGAVHQPQHF.

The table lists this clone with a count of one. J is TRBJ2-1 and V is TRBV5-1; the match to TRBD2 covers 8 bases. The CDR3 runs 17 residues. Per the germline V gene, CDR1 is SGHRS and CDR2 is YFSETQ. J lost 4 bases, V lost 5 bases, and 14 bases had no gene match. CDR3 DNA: TGCGCCAGCAGGCCCGCGGGGAGCGGGAGACTTTACAATGAGCAGTTCTTC. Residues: CASRPAGSGRLYNEQFF.

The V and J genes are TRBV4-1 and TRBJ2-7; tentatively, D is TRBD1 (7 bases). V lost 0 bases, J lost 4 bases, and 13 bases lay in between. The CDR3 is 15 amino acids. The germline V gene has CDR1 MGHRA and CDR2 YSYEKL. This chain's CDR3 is CASSQDEGAGYEQYF. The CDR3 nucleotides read TGCGCCAGCAGCCAAGATGAGGGGGCGGGATACGAGCAGTACTTC.

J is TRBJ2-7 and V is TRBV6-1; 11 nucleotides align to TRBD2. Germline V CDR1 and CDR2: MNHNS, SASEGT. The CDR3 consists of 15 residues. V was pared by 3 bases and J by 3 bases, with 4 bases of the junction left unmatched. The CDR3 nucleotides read TGTGCCAGCAGTGAGGGACTAGCGGCGTACTACGAGCAGTACGTC. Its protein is CASSEGLAAYYEQYV.

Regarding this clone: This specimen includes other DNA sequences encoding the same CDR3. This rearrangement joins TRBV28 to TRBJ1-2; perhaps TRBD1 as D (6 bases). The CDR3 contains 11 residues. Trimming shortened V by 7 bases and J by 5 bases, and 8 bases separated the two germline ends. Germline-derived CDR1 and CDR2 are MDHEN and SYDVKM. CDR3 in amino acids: CASNQGYGYTF. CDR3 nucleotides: TGTGCCAGCAATCAGGGGTATGGCTACACCTTC.

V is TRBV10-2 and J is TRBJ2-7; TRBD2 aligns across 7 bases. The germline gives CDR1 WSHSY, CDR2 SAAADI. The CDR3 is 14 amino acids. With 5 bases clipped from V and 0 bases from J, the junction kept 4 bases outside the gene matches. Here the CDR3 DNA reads TGCGCCAGCAGTTTGGGGGGGGACTCCTACGAGCAGTACTTC. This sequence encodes CASSLGGDSYEQYF.

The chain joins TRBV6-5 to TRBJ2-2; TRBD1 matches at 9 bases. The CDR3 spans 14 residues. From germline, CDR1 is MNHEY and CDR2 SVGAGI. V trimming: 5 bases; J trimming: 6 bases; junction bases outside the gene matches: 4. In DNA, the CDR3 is TGTGCCAGCAGTAGGACAGGGGAAGCCGGGGAGCTGTTTTTT. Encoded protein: CASSRTGEAGELFF.

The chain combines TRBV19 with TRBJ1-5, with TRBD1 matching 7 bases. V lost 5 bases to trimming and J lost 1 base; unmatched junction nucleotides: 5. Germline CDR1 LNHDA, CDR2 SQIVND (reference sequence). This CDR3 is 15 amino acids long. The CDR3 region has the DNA TGTGCCAGTAGTCCGACAGGGACGAGCAATCAGCCCCAGCATTTT. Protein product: CASSPTGTSNQPQHF.

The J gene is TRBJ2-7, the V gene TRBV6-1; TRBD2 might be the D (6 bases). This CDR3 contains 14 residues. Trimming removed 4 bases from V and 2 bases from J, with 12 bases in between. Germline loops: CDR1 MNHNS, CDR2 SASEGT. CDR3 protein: CASSAGTLTYEQYV. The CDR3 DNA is TGTGCCAGCAGTGCCGGGACTCTGACCTACGAGCAGTACGTC.

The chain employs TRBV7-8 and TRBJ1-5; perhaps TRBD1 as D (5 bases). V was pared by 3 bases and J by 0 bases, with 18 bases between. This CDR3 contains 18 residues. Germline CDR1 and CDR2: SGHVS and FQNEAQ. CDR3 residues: CASSFFQGLESSNQPQHF. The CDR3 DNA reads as TGTGCCAGCAGCTTTTTCCAGGGACTTGAGTCTAGCAATCAGCCCCAGCATTTT.

The CDR3 DNA reads as TGTGCCAGCAGCCGCTATCTCAGCGGGGTCTACAATGAGCAGTTCTTC. Amino acids: CASSRYLSGVYNEQFF. The V call is TRBV27, the J call TRBJ2-1, with 7 bases that match TRBD2. Germline lookup yields CDR1 MNHEY and CDR2 SMNVEV (reference sequence). The CDR3 runs 16 residues. J was trimmed by 3 bases and V by 6 bases; bases with no gene match: 11.

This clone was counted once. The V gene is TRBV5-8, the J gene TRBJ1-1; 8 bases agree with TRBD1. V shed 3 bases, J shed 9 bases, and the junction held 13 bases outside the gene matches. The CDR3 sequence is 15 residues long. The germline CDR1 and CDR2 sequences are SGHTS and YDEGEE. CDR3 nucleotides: TGTGCCAGCAGCTGGGGCGGAGGGGGACAGGTCAAAGCTTTCTTT. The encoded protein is CASSWGGGGQVKAFF.

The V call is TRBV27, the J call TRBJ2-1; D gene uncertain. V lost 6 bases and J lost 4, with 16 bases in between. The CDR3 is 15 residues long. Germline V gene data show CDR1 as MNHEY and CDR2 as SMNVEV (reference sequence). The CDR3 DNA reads TGTGCCAGCAGCCCACTACTGACGCTTTACAATGAGCAGTTCTTC. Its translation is CASSPLLTLYNEQFF.

The CDR3 region is CASSIDIINQPQHF. As DNA, the CDR3 is TGTGCCAGTAGTATAGATATTATCAATCAGCCCCAGCATTTT. The chain combines TRBV19 with TRBJ1-5, with unresolved D. CDR1 is LNHDA and CDR2 is SQIVND in the germline V gene (reference sequence). The CDR3 has 14 residues. Deletions cut 0 bases from V and 3 bases from J, with 6 bases between.

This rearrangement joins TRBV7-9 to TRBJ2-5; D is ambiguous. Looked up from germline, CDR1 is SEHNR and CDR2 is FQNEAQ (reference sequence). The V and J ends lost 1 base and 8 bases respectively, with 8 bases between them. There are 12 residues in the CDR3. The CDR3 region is CASSLDFATQYF. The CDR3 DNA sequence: TGTGCCAGCAGCTTAGACTTCGCTACCCAGTACTTC.

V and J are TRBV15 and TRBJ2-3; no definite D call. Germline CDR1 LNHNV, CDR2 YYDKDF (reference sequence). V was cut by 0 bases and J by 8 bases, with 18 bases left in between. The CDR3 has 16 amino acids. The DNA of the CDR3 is TGTGCCACCAGCAGAGATCTGAGCGAGGTTGGTGGTACGCAGTATTTT. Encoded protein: CATSRDLSEVGGTQYF.

This CDR3 reads CASSAGGGSNEQYF. The CDR3 region has the DNA TGCGCCAGCAGCGCGGGAGGGGGCTCGAACGAGCAGTACTTC. This chain joins TRBV5-1 and TRBJ2-7, with TRBD2 matching 9 bases. The V gene end was trimmed by 4 bases and the J gene end by 5 bases; junction bases not matched to a gene: 7. CDR3 length: 14 amino acids. The germline gives CDR1 SGHRS, CDR2 YFSETQ.